The present entry profiles one T cell receptor (beta chain) with its context. The antigen this receptor binds is unknown. The sample holds no much larger clone one base away, and base qualities are not on file. The entry originates in a study of CD8 T cells in ankylosing spondylitis (dated by TCRdb to about 2017). With regard to the full study: The study set out to find disease-linked TCR variants by profiling T cell receptor beta repertoires in ankylosing spondylitis patients and healthy donors. In total, the full study cohort was made up of 108 healthy donors and about two dozen ankylosing spondylitis patients. Peripheral blood was sampled, and synovial fluid was additionally collected from ankylosing spondylitis patients. Beyond this particular receptor, the publication reports: Some TCR beta motif variants had previously been reported in synovial fluid and blood of reactive arthritis patients, which suggested common disease-initiation mechanisms. Blood from ankylosing spondylitis patients appeared to be characterized by a TCR beta motif composed of about eight highly homologous amino acid variants. The disease-linked clones had a CD8+ phenotype and were found at relatively low frequencies in peripheral blood. According to the report, matched synovial fluid samples from ankylosing spondylitis patients were significantly enriched for the disease-linked clones.

This sample was sequenced with an Illumina HiSeq 2500. Quantitative 5'-RACE with molecular barcodes was used to prepare TCR beta libraries. The original methods were these. Disease-linked TCR variants were identified with a new computational method built on a probabilistic model of VDJ rearrangement. The raw public reads went through TCRdb reprocessing: fastp at Q25, MiXCR clone calling, in-frame beta chains kept. Identical CDR3 proteins give one entry, which carries the most common genes and DNA. What appears here as the V and J calls and clone size reflects TCRdb's work, not the paper's. Recorded for this sample are 450,000 or so distinct CDR3 sequences; around 26% of them occurred a single time. Roughly 0.9% of the sample is in the top ten clones. The junction carries 3 bases between V and J, which are trimmed by 1 base and 2 bases respectively. Via the germline V gene (reference sequence), CDR1 is DFQATT and CDR2 SNEGSKA. From the cysteine up to the phenylalanine, the CDR3 has a length of 13 residues. This entry keeps only the CDR3 DNA: 39 bases, framed from base 1.

This TCR came from a male donor with ankylosing spondylitis. This chain joins TRBV20-1 to TRBJ2-6; the D gene lacks a confident call. The sample consisted of blood, either unsorted or a sorted T cell fraction (not recorded which). The CDR3: CSARVPGANVLTF. The nucleotides read TGCAGTGCTAGAGTGCCTGGGGCCAACGTCCTGACTTTC.